The clone carrying this T cell receptor beta chain appeared a few times. Its specificity is not known. After isolation, RNA underwent reverse transcription to generate cDNA as the sequencing template. TCRdb's table, derived via immunoSEQ multiplex PCR, lists solely in-frame clones and lacks some. The sample has roughly 130,000 clones; roughly 54% are singletons. The data derive from a study of CD8+ T cells in alopecia areata. Points from the study as a whole: Scalp sample sequencing also detects resident alphabeta T cells of normal skin. Clonality in lesional scalp, especially alopecia totalis/universalis, exceeded that of normal scalp.

Peripheral blood, together with lesional scalp punch biopsies, was collected from alopecia areata patients. The length of the CDR3 is 15 residues. Per germline, CDR1 SGHRS and CDR2 YFSETQ. V was shortened by 4 bases and J by 6 bases, with 17 bases between the two germline ends. The V and J genes are TRBV5-1 and TRBJ2-1, with D possibly TRBD1 on 6 matching bases. Specimen: CD4+ T cells sorted from blood, collected at week 0. This TCR was sampled from a human donor with alopecia areata. The CDR3 loop reads CASSPQTGGGNEQFF. The CDR3 nucleotides are TGCGCCAGCAGCCCGCAGACAGGAGGAGGCAATGAGCAGTTCTTC. Full variable domain (remainder filled in from reference TRBV5-1 and TRBJ2-1): KAGVTQTPRYLIKTRGQQVTLSCSPISGHRSVSWYQQTPGQGLQFLFEYFSETQRNKGNFPGRFSGRQFSNSRSEMNVSTLELGDSALYLCASSPQTGGGNEQFFGPGTRLTVL.